This entry lists 3 T cell receptor beta chains sequenced from one sample in a study of control samples from healthy donors and cancer patients. The table came from immunoSEQ multiplex PCR; TCRdb's copy has only in-frame clones and leaves some out. The repertoire holds some 120,000 clones, with just under 90% as singletons. Material for sequencing was blood. Source of these receptors: a man younger than 40 in good health.

This chain joins TRBV16 and TRBJ1-2; D is perhaps TRBD1 (5 bases). The CDR3 runs 15 residues. V shed 1 base and J shed 8 bases, with 17 bases lying between them. Germline-derived CDR1 and CDR2 are KGHSY and FQNENV. The CDR3 bases are TGTGCCAGCAGCCAATTTACCCCCAGCAAGGGGGGCTACACCTTC. This codes for CASSQFTPSKGGYTF.

The rearrangement uses TRBV11-3 and TRBJ1-1, with unresolved D. CDR3 length: 13 amino acids. Germline loops: CDR1 SGHNT, CDR2 YENEEA. V shed 2 bases and J shed 0 bases, with 4 bases lying between them. CDR3 amino acids: CASSLLVNTEAFF. The CDR3 DNA follows: TGTGCCAGCAGCTTATTAGTGAACACTGAAGCTTTCTTT. Together with reference TRBV11-3 and TRBJ1-1, the CDR3 gives the full variable domain: EAGVVQSPRYKIIEKKQPVAFWCNPISGHNTLYWYLQNLGQGPELLIRYENEEAVDDSQLPKDRFSAERLKGVDSTLKIQPAELGDSAVYLCASSLLVNTEAFFGQGTRLTVV.

This chain connects TRBV28 to TRBJ1-4; D might be TRBD1 (6 bases). The germline V gene has CDR1 MDHEN and CDR2 SYDVKM. V was pared by 7 bases and J by 5 bases, with 11 bases between. The CDR3 sequence is 13 residues long. This chain's CDR3 is CASTGGANEKLFF. DNA for the CDR3: TGTGCCAGCACGGGGGGCGCGAATGAAAAACTGTTTTTT.